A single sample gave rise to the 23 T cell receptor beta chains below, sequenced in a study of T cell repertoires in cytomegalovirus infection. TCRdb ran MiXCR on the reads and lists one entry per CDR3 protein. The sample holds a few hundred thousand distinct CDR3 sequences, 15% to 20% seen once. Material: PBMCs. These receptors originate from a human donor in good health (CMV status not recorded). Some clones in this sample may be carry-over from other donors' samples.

The CDR3 bases are TGCGCCAGCAGCCAAGTCCCCGTCCCCCCCGACCCACAAGGCTACACCTTC. Translating it yields CASSQVPVPPDPQGYTF. V is TRBV4-1 and J is TRBJ1-2; D unclear. CDR1 is MGHRA and CDR2 is YSYEKL in the germline V gene. This CDR3 region has 17 residues. Trimming stripped 1 base from V and 8 bases from J, with 23 bases between.

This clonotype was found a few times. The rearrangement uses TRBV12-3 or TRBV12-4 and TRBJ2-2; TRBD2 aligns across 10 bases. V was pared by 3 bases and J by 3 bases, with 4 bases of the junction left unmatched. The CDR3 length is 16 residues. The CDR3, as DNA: TGTGCCAGCAGTTTGTCTAGCGGGGGATACACCGGGGAGCTGTTTTTT. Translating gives CASSLSSGGYTGELFF.

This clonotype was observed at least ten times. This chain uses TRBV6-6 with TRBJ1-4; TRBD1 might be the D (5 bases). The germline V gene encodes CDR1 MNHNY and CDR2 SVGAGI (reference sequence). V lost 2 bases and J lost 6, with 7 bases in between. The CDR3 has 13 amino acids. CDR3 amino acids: CASSYQGDEKLFF. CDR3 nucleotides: TGTGCCAGCAGTTACCAAGGGGATGAAAAACTGTTTTTT.

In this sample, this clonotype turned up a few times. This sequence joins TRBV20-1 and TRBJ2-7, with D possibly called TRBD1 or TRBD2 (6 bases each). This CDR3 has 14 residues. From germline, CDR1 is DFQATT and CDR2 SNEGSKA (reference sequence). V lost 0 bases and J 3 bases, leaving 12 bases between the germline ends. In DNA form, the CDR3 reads TGCAGTGCTAGAGATGTGGGGGGCAACTACGAGCAGTACTTC. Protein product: CSARDVGGNYEQYF.

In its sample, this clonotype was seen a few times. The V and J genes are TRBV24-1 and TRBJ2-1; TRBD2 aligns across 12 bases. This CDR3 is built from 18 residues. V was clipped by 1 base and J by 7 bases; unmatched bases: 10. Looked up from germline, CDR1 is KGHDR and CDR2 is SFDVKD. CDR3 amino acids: CATSDFRLAGARINEQFF. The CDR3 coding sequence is TGTGCCACCAGTGATTTCCGACTAGCGGGGGCCAGGATAAATGAGCAGTTCTTC.

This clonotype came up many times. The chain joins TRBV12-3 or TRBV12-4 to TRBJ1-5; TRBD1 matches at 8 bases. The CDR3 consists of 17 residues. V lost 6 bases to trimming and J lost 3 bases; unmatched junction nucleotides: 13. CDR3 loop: CASSANRGVGYNQPQHF. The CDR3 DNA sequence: TGTGCCAGCAGCGCCAACAGGGGGGTTGGCTACAATCAGCCCCAGCATTTT.

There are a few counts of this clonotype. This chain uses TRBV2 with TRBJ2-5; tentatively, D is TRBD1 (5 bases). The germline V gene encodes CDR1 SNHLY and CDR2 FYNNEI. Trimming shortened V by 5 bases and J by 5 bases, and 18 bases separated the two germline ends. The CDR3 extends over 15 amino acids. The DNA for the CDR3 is TGTGCCAGCAGTCCCGTGATAGGGGCAGAGGAGACCCAGTACTTC. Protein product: CASSPVIGAEETQYF. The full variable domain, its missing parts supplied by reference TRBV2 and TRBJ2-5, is EPEVTQTPSHQVTQMGQEVILRCVPISNHLYFYWYRQILGQKVEFLVSFYNNEISEKSEIFDDQFSVERPDGSNFTLKIRSTKLEDSAMYFCASSPVIGAEETQYFGPGTRLLVL.

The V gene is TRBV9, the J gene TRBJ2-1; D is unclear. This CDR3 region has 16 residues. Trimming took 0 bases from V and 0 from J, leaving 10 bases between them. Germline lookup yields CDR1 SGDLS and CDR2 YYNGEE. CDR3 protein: CASSVADLSSYNEQFF. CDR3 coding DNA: TGTGCCAGCAGCGTAGCCGACTTGAGCTCCTACAATGAGCAGTTCTTC.

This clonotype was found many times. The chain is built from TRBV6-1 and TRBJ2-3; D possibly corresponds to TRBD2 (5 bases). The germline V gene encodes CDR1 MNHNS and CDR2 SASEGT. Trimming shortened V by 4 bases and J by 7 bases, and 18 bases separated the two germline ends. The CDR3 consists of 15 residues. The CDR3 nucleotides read TGTGCCAGCAGTGTAGCAGCTAGCTGGGAAAATACGCAGTATTTT. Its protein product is CASSVAASWENTQYF.

In nucleotides, the CDR3 is TGCAGTGCTGCCGGACGTAAGAATCAGCCCCAGCATTTT. Its translation is CSAAGRKNQPQHF. V usage is TRBV20-1 and J usage is TRBJ1-5; D ambiguous. Germline V lookup: CDR1 DFQATT, CDR2 SNEGSKA (reference sequence). The CDR3 has 13 residues. V was pared by 5 bases and J by 4 bases, with 12 bases between.

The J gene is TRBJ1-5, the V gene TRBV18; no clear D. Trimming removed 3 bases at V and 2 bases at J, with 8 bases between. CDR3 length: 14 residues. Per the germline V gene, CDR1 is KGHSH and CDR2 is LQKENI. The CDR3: CASSPLGRNQPQHF. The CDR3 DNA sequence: TGTGCCAGCTCACCCCTCGGACGCAATCAGCCCCAGCATTTT.

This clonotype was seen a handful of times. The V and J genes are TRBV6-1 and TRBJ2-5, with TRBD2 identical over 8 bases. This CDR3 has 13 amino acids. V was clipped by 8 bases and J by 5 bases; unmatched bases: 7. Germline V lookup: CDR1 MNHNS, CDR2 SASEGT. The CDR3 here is CASGAGVLETQYF. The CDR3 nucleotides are TGTGCCAGCGGAGCGGGGGTTCTGGAGACCCAGTACTTC.

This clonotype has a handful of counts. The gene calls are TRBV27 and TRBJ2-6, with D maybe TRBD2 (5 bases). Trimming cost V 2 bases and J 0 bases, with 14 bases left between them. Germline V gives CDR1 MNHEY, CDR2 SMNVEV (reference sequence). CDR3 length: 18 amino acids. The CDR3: CASSLRGAPNSGANVLTF. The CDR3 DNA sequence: TGTGCCAGCAGTTTACGGGGTGCTCCCAACTCTGGGGCCAACGTCCTGACTTTC.

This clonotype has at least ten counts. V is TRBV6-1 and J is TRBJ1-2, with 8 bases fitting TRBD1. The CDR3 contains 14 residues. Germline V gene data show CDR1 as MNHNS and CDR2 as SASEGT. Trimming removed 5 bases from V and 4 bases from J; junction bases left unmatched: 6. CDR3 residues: CASSTRTGSYGYTF. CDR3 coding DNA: TGTGCCAGCAGTACCCGGACAGGGAGCTATGGCTACACCTTC.

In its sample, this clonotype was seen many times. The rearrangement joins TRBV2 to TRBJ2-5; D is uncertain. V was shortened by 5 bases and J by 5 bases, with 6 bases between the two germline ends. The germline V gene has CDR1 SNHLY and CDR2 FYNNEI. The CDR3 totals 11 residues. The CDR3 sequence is CASSYYETQYF. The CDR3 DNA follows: TGTGCCAGCAGTTATTACGAGACCCAGTACTTC.

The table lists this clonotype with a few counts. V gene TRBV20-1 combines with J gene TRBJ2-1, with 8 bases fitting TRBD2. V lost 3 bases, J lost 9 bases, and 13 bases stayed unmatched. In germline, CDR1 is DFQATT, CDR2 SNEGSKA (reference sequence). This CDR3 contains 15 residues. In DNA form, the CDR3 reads TGCAGTGCTAGGCCCAGGGGACTAGAAAGGGTTGAGCAGTTCTTC. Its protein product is CSARPRGLERVEQFF.

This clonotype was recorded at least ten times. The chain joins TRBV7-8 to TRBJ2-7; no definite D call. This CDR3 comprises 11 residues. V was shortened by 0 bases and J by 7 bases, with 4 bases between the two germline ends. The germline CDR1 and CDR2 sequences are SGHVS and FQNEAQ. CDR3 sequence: CASSLAKEQYF. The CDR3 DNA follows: TGTGCCAGCAGCTTAGCGAAGGAGCAGTACTTC.

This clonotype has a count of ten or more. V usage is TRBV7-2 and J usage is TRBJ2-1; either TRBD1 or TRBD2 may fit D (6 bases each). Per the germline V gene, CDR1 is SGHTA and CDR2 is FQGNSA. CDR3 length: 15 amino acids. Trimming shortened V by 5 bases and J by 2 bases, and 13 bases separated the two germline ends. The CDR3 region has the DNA TGTGCCAGCAGCCCAAGAGGGGGGACCTACAATGAGCAGTTCTTC. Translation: CASSPRGGTYNEQFF. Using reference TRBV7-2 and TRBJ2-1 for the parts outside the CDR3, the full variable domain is GAGVSQSPSNKVTEKGKDVELRCDPISGHTALYWYRQSLGQGLEFLIYFQGNSAPDKSGLPSDRFSAERTGGSVSTLTIQRTQQEDSAVYLCASSPRGGTYNEQFFGPGTRLTVL.

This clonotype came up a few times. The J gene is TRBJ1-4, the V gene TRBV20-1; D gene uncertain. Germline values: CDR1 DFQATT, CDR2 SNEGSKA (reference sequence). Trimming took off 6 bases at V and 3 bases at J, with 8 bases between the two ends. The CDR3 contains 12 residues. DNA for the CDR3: TGCAGTGCCCGCGGCCCTAATGAAAAACTGTTTTTT. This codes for CSARGPNEKLFF.

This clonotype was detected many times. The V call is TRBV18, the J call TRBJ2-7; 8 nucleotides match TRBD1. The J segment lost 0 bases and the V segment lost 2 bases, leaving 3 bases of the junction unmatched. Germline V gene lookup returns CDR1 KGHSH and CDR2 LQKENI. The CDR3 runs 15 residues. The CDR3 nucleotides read TGTGCCAGCTCACCAGGGACAGGCGTCTCCTACGAGCAGTACTTC. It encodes CASSPGTGVSYEQYF.

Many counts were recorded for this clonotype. The CDR3 DNA reads TGTGCCAGCAGTTACTACGGGACTGGGGGGGCCACGAACACCGGGGAGCTGTTTTTT. The encoded protein is CASSYYGTGGATNTGELFF. The chain carries TRBV6-5 and TRBJ2-2, with D perhaps TRBD2 (7 bases). There are 19 residues in the CDR3. The V gene lost 1 base and the J gene lost 0 bases, with 18 bases spanning the gap. Germline V CDR1 and CDR2: MNHEY, SVGAGI.

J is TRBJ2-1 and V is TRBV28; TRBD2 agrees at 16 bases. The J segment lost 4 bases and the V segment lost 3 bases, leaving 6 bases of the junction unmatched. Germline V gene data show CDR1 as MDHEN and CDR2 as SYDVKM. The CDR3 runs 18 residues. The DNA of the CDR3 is TGTGCCAGCAGTTTTGGGACTAGCGGGGGGGAAAGGTACAATGAGCAGTTCTTC. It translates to CASSFGTSGGERYNEQFF.

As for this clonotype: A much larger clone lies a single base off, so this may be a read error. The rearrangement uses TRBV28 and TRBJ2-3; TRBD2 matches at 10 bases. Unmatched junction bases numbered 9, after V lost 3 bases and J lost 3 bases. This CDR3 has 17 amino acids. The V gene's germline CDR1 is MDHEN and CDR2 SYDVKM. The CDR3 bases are TGTGCCAGCAGTTTCTTGACTAGCGGGTGGAGGACAGATACGCAGTATTTT. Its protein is CASSFLTSGWRTDTQYF.